This T cell receptor beta chain was sequenced for a study of shared clonotypes between healthy human individuals. Trimming took 0 bases from V and 8 from J, leaving 10 bases between them. CDR3 size: 13 residues. Per germline, CDR1 MNHEY and CDR2 SVGAGI. This clone was seen a handful of times. This sample includes further DNA sequences coding for the same CDR3. Produced via immunoSEQ multiplex PCR; TCRdb's table is partial and in-frame only. The sample comprises over a million clones, more than 75% of which are singletons, and 0.61% rests with the top ten. This chain links TRBV6-5 with TRBJ1-2, with a weak D call TRBD1 (5 bases). The sample taken for sequencing was memory CD4+ T cells from PBMCs. Regarding subset: CD45RA-negative fraction. This receptor was taken from a young man in good health. Some clones in this sample may be carry-over from other donors' samples. The CDR3 spells CASSYSGGEGYTF. In DNA, the CDR3 is TGTGCCAGCAGTTACTCCGGAGGGGAAGGCTACACCTTC.